Below are 29 T cell receptor beta chains sequenced from a single sample in a study of cytomegalovirus exposure and HLA in healthy donors. Researchers ran the PCR with 60 Vbeta and 13 Jbeta primers. Repertoires were generated with immunoSEQ multiplex PCR, while TCRdb's copy carries only in-frame clones and drops some. Of around 300,000 clones listed, roughly 89% are singletons. Sequenced material: PBMCs. Every receptor here comes from a woman younger than 35 in good health and CMV-seronegative.

In its sample, this clone was seen a few times. The rearrangement links TRBV11-2 to TRBJ1-3; D not resolved. CDR1 and CDR2 from the germline V gene are SGHAT and FQNNGV. The germline V and J ends were trimmed by 6 bases and 4 bases, with 10 bases remaining between them. This CDR3 comprises 13 residues. CDR3 in DNA: TGTGCCAGCAGTAACTCCGGGGGAAACACCATATATTTT. It is translated as CASSNSGGNTIYF.

The gene calls are TRBV29-1 and TRBJ1-1; no definite D call. The CDR3 has 12 residues. V was cut by 8 bases and J by 0 bases, with 10 bases left in between. The germline V gene has CDR1 SQVTM and CDR2 ANQGSEA. This chain's CDR3 is CSSREMNTEAFF. CDR3 coding DNA: TGCAGCAGTAGGGAGATGAACACTGAAGCTTTCTTT.

The V gene is TRBV6-5, the J gene TRBJ2-3; TRBD2 agrees at 12 bases. Germline CDR1 is MNHEY and CDR2 is SVGAGI. The junction had 6 bases not matched to a gene; V was cut back by 4 bases and J by 4 bases. The CDR3 spans 16 residues. The CDR3 nucleotides are TGTGCCAGCAGTTCGGCTAGCGGGGGGGCTGCAGATACGCAGTATTTT. It is translated as CASSSASGGAADTQYF.

This rearrangement joins TRBV10-2 to TRBJ2-1; TRBD2 matches at 8 bases. V gave up 0 bases and J gave up 4 bases; unmatched junction bases: 2. The CDR3 spans 15 residues. The germline gives CDR1 WSHSY, CDR2 SAAADI. CDR3 DNA sequence: TGCGCCAGCAGTGAGTCCGGCGGGGGGTACAATGAGCAGTTCTTC. Protein sequence: CASSESGGGYNEQFF.

This clone has just one count. The rearrangement joins TRBV5-1 to TRBJ2-5; perhaps TRBD1 as D (6 bases). The V gene's germline CDR1 is SGHRS and CDR2 YFSETQ. The CDR3 extends over 14 amino acids. V was trimmed by 2 bases and J by 1 base, leaving 9 bases between them. CDR3 sequence: CASSFPGVQETQYF. CDR3 sequence (DNA): TGCGCCAGCAGCTTTCCAGGGGTCCAAGAGACCCAGTACTTC. The variable domain in full, completed from reference TRBV5-1 and TRBJ2-5, reads KAGVTQTPRYLIKTRGQQVTLSCSPISGHRSVSWYQQTPGQGLQFLFEYFSETQRNKGNFPGRFSGRQFSNSRSEMNVSTLELGDSALYLCASSFPGVQETQYFGPGTRLLVL.

This clone occurred once. The J gene is TRBJ2-1, the V gene TRBV5-1, with 7 bases lining up with TRBD1. The V gene's germline CDR1 is SGHRS and CDR2 YFSETQ. The CDR3 sequence is 15 residues long. The V and J ends lost 4 bases and 3 bases, in that order; junction bases with no gene match: 7. The CDR3 nucleotides read TGCGCCAGCAGCCCGTCGGGACAGAGCTACAATGAGCAGTTCTTC. Protein sequence: CASSPSGQSYNEQFF.

The V gene is TRBV6-1, the J gene TRBJ1-1; 9 positions agree with TRBD1. J was trimmed by 4 bases and V by 6 bases; bases with no gene match: 6. Germline CDR1 and CDR2: MNHNS and SASEGT. CDR3 length equals 14 residues. CDR3 protein: CASSRTGAGTEAFF. CDR3 sequence (DNA): TGTGCCAGCAGCCGGACAGGGGCTGGCACTGAAGCTTTCTTT.

The chain recombines TRBV2 with TRBJ1-1; no firm D call. This CDR3 has 13 residues. Germline CDR1 reads SNHLY; CDR2 reads FYNNEI. With 6 bases removed from V and 5 bases from J, the gap between germline ends came to 13 bases. The chain's CDR3 is CASRGDGETEAFF. In DNA form, the CDR3 reads TGTGCCAGCAGGGGCGATGGGGAGACTGAAGCTTTCTTT.

This chain connects TRBV2 to TRBJ1-4; TRBD1 might be the D (6 bases). Germline assignment: CDR1 SNHLY and CDR2 FYNNEI. The CDR3 length is 15 residues. Trimming removed 6 bases from V and 8 bases from J, with 19 bases in between. As DNA, the CDR3 is TGTGCCAGCAGAAGACAGGAAGCTACCTGGGAAAAACTGTTTTTT. Its protein product is CASRRQEATWEKLFF.

The chain has TRBV6-1 and TRBJ1-5; TRBD1 aligns across 9 bases. V lost 3 bases to trimming and J lost 2 bases; unmatched junction nucleotides: 2. This CDR3 spans 15 amino acids. Germline-derived CDR1 and CDR2 are MNHNS and SASEGT. Here the CDR3 DNA reads TGTGCCAGCAGTGACACAGGGGGCGGCAATCAGCCCCAGCATTTT. This encodes CASSDTGGGNQPQHF.

As for this clone: Germline and junction disagree at one end, which may indicate a read error. The V gene is TRBV4-1, the J gene TRBJ2-7; 7 bases align to TRBD2. The CDR3 totals 12 residues. Germline loops: CDR1 MGHRA, CDR2 YSYEKL. CDR3 nucleotides: TGCGCCAGCAGCCCCGTGGGGGGGGACGCTTCCTTC. It codes for CASSPVGGDASF.

The sample holds a few counts of this clone. The rearrangement links TRBV2 to TRBJ1-1; D is uncertain. CDR1 and CDR2 (germline): SNHLY, FYNNEI. CDR3 length equals 12 residues. V gave up 7 bases and J gave up 4 bases, with 10 bases separating them. The chain's CDR3 is CASTIPGTEAFF. DNA of the CDR3: TGTGCCAGCACTATACCCGGCACTGAAGCTTTCTTT.

The chain has TRBV5-1 and TRBJ2-2; 9 positions agree with TRBD2. The CDR3 spans 15 residues. CDR1 is SGHRS, CDR2 YFSETQ, per germline. Trimming removed 7 bases from V and 1 base from J; junction bases left unmatched: 5. The CDR3 spells CASGRSGGNTGELFF. In DNA, the CDR3 is TGCGCCAGCGGACGTAGCGGGGGGAACACCGGGGAGCTGTTTTTT.

This clone was seen just once. The chain is built from TRBV6-1 and TRBJ1-4; 7 nucleotides align to TRBD1. Germline V gene sequence: CDR1 MNHNS, CDR2 SASEGT. CDR3 size: 15 residues. V lost 7 bases and J lost 8; bases outside the gene matches: 13. The CDR3 sequence: CASIPPGQPLEKLFF. CDR3 DNA: TGTGCCAGCATCCCTCCGGGACAGCCGCTAGAAAAACTGTTTTTT.

The chain links TRBV7-3 to TRBJ2-3, with a possible D match to TRBD1 (6 bases). Trimming removed 4 bases from V and 0 bases from J, with 8 bases in between. The CDR3 totals 14 residues. Germline V lookup: CDR1 SGHTA, CDR2 FQGTGA. The CDR3 nucleotides read TGTGCCAGCAGCTCAGGGGTTAGCACAGATACGCAGTATTTT. Amino acid sequence: CASSSGVSTDTQYF.

This clone occurred a few times. The genes are TRBV4-1 and TRBJ1-6; 10 nucleotides agree with TRBD1. Germline V gene lookup returns CDR1 MGHRA and CDR2 YSYEKL. Trimming took 5 bases from V and 11 from J; bases not matched to a gene: 9. CDR3 length: 15 amino acids. CDR3 residues: CASSTGQGPGAPLHF. The DNA of the CDR3 is TGCGCCAGCAGCACGGGACAGGGGCCCGGGGCACCCCTCCACTTT.

The V gene is TRBV27, the J gene TRBJ1-2; D not certain. V shed 5 bases and J shed 6 bases, with 22 bases lying between them. CDR3 length: 16 residues. Germline CDR1 reads MNHEY; CDR2 reads SMNVEV (reference sequence). The CDR3 DNA reads as TGTGCCAGCAGTCTCTCCGGGGAGGGCGTACTGGATGGCTACACCTTC. Translated: CASSLSGEGVLDGYTF.

This chain links TRBV5-1 with TRBJ2-1, with D possibly TRBD1 on 6 matching bases. The V and J ends lost 2 bases and 1 base respectively, with 16 bases between them. The CDR3 covers 17 residues. The germline V gene encodes CDR1 SGHRS and CDR2 YFSETQ. The CDR3 DNA is TGCGCCAGCAGCTTCGTCAAGGGGGTTGAGTCCTACAATGAGCAGTTCTTC. Translating gives CASSFVKGVESYNEQFF.

The V call is TRBV9, the J call TRBJ2-5; a weak D match, TRBD1 (5 bases). The better agreement between TRBJ2-7 and the DNA end casts doubt on the J call. The CDR3 extends over 14 amino acids. Germline V gene lookup returns CDR1 SGDLS and CDR2 YYNGEE. The CDR3, as DNA: TGTGCCAGCAGCGCGACAGTGATGTCCTACGAGCAGTACTTC. Translated: CASSATVMSYEQYF.

This sequence joins TRBV14 and TRBJ2-3; D remains ambiguous. Germline V gene sequence: CDR1 SGHDN, CDR2 FVKESK. Trimming removed 1 base at V and 2 bases at J, with 10 bases between. The CDR3 totals 15 residues. CDR3 bases: TGTGCCAGCAGCCAAGGCGCTAGATCCACAGATACGCAGTATTTT. It encodes CASSQGARSTDTQYF.

The CDR3 loop is CASRGWDFSNQPQHF. The CDR3 DNA sequence: TGTGCCAGCCGGGGTTGGGACTTCAGCAATCAGCCCCAGCATTTT. V is TRBV19 and J is TRBJ1-5, with a tentative D call TRBD1 (5 bases). This CDR3 is built from 15 residues. With 9 bases removed from V and 1 base from J, the gap between germline ends came to 16 bases. Looked up from germline, CDR1 is LNHDA and CDR2 is SQIVND (reference sequence).

The gene calls are TRBV5-6 and TRBJ1-4, with 8 bases that match TRBD1. The V segment lost 4 bases and the J segment 0 bases; nucleotides outside the gene matches: 8. CDR3 size: 17 residues. Germline assignment: CDR1 SGHDT and CDR2 YYEEEE. Here the CDR3 reads CASSPRQGFPTNEKLFF. DNA for the CDR3: TGTGCCAGCAGCCCAAGACAGGGGTTCCCAACTAATGAAAAACTGTTTTTT. Supplemented by reference TRBV5-6 and TRBJ1-4, the full variable domain reads DAGVTQSPTHLIKTRGQQVTLRCSPKSGHDTVSWYQQALGQGPQFIFQYYEEEERQRGNFPDRFSGHQFPNYSSELNVNALLLGDSALYLCASSPRQGFPTNEKLFFGSGTQLSVL.

The chain joins TRBV6-6 to TRBJ2-2, with 7 positions matching TRBD2. Trimming removed 6 bases from V and 1 base from J; junction bases left unmatched: 2. The CDR3 runs to 14 residues. CDR1 is MNHNY, CDR2 SVGAGI, per germline (reference sequence). CDR3 nucleotides: TGTGCCAGCAGCGGGGGGTGGAACACCGGGGAGCTGTTTTTT. The encoded protein is CASSGGWNTGELFF.

The genes are TRBV4-1 and TRBJ1-2, with TRBD1 matching over 9 bases. The CDR3 has 13 residues. Trimming at V came to 3 bases and at J to 6 bases, leaving 2 bases not matched to a gene. CDR1 and CDR2 (germline): MGHRA, YSYEKL. CDR3 amino acids: CASSQDRGDGYTF. CDR3 DNA: TGCGCCAGCAGCCAGGACAGGGGAGATGGCTACACCTTC.

The rearrangement joins TRBV15 to TRBJ1-4; 7 nucleotides line up with TRBD1. CDR1 is LNHNV, CDR2 YYDKDF, per germline (reference sequence). The CDR3 loop spans 17 amino acids. V shed 2 bases and J 8 bases; nucleotides not matched to a gene: 14. The CDR3 protein is CATSRLIRDRVGEKLFF. The CDR3, as DNA: TGTGCCACCAGCAGATTAATAAGAGACAGGGTAGGCGAAAAACTGTTTTTT.

V usage is TRBV2 and J usage is TRBJ2-3; D not resolved. V was shortened by 5 bases and J by 5 bases, with 8 bases between the two germline ends. The CDR3 consists of 12 residues. Germline V gene sequence: CDR1 SNHLY, CDR2 FYNNEI. CDR3 nucleotides: TGTGCCAGCAGTCCTCTCGTAGATACGCAGTATTTT. This encodes CASSPLVDTQYF.

The chain uses TRBV11-2 and TRBJ1-4; D unclear. The CDR3 has 14 residues. Trimming took 4 bases from V and 5 from J, leaving 11 bases between them. Germline CDR1 reads SGHAT; CDR2 reads FQNNGV. CDR3 loop: CASSSNSKNEKLFF. The CDR3, as DNA: TGTGCCAGCAGCTCGAATAGTAAAAATGAAAAACTGTTTTTT.

Regarding this clone: This same CDR3 is encoded by further DNA sequences in the sample. The rearrangement uses TRBV5-1 and TRBJ2-5; D unresolved. The CDR3 has 12 amino acids. V dropped 3 bases and J dropped 0 bases, with 3 bases sitting between them. CDR1 and CDR2 (germline): SGHRS, YFSETQ. CDR3: CASSSYQETQYF. CDR3 DNA sequence: TGCGCCAGCAGCTCGTACCAAGAGACCCAGTACTTC. The full variable domain, with the rest looked up from reference TRBV5-1 and TRBJ2-5, is KAGVTQTPRYLIKTRGQQVTLSCSPISGHRSVSWYQQTPGQGLQFLFEYFSETQRNKGNFPGRFSGRQFSNSRSEMNVSTLELGDSALYLCASSSYQETQYFGPGTRLLVL.

This clone came up a few times. The chain joins TRBV11-2 to TRBJ1-1; 8 nucleotides align to TRBD1. The germline gives CDR1 SGHAT, CDR2 FQNNGV. The CDR3 is made up of 13 amino acids. Unmatched junction bases numbered 7, after V lost 7 bases and J lost 6 bases. The chain's CDR3 is CASTLGQGAEAFF. As DNA, the CDR3 is TGTGCCAGCACCCTTGGACAGGGTGCTGAAGCTTTCTTT.